This T cell receptor (beta chain) emerged from a study of T cells in Graves' hyperthyroidism and ophthalmopathy. Whole-study results and caveats: Most thyroid clonotypes expanded above 0.001 appeared in blood too. In the analysis, a 13 V-J model separated ophthalmopathy from stable hyperthyroidism.

From RNA transcripts, TCR beta CDR3 regions were amplified. The TCR CDR3 first-round RT-PCR relied on the HTBI primer set. TCRdb called the multiplex PCR reads again in MiXCR, with one record for every CDR3 protein. Of about 720,000 distinct CDR3 sequences in the sample, 16% were seen once. The CDR3 totals 14 residues. With 5 bases removed from V and 5 bases from J, the gap between germline ends came to 15 bases. From germline, CDR1 is SGHTA and CDR2 FQGNSA. If no ophthalmopathy progression occurred within 18 months, Graves' hyperthyroidism was stable. For the diagnoses, clinical symptoms, serum thyroxine and TRAb, thyroid ultrasound and orbital computed tomography were used. This clonotype came up a few times. Its antigen is as yet unknown.

The sequencing sample was made of blood. The receptor's source is a man younger than 35 with Graves' hyperthyroidism. V is TRBV7-2 and J is TRBJ1-1; D remains unclear. CDR3 in amino acids: CASSPQGLSTEAFF. The CDR3 coding sequence is TGTGCCAGCAGCCCACAAGGTCTTTCGACTGAAGCTTTCTTT. The variable domain in full, with the rest retrieved from reference TRBV7-2 and TRBJ1-1, is GAGVSQSPSNKVTEKGKDVELRCDPISGHTALYWYRQSLGQGLEFLIYFQGNSAPDKSGLPSDRFSAERTGGSVSTLTIQRTQQEDSAVYLCASSPQGLSTEAFFGQGTRLTVV.